This entry lists 6 T cell receptor beta chains sequenced from one sample in a study of blood T cell repertoires in COVID-19. Clones were read by immunoSEQ multiplex PCR, and TCRdb kept only the in-frame ones, dropping some. The table has 50,000 to 75,000 clones, approximately 89% seen once; the top ten hold 6% to 7%. The sample comprised peripheral blood. These receptors all come from a man in his fifties or sixties with acute or convalescent COVID-19.

The rearrangement links TRBV3-1 (or the pseudogene TRBV3-2) to TRBJ2-5; TRBD1 is a possible D gene (6 bases). V dropped 3 bases and J dropped 2 bases, with 16 bases sitting between them. Germline CDR1 reads LGHDT; CDR2 reads YNNKEL (reference sequence). CDR3 length: 16 residues. In DNA, the CDR3 is TGTGCCAGCAGCCAGAACGCAGGGGCTAGGCAAGAGACCCAGTACTTC. As protein: CASSQNAGARQETQYF.

The V gene is TRBV6-6, the J gene TRBJ1-1; no firm D call. Germline-derived CDR1 and CDR2 are MNHNY and SVGAGI (reference sequence). The ends were cut back, 6 bases at V and 0 bases at J, with 14 bases in the middle. The CDR3 is 15 residues long. The chain's CDR3 is CASSSRNLMNTEAFF. Written as DNA, the CDR3 is TGTGCCAGCAGCTCGAGAAATTTGATGAACACTGAAGCTTTCTTT.

This chain uses TRBV27 with TRBJ2-7, with D perhaps matching TRBD1 (7 bases). The CDR3 extends over 14 amino acids. Trimming removed 4 bases at V and 5 bases at J, with 15 bases between. The germline V gene encodes CDR1 MNHEY and CDR2 SMNVEV (reference sequence). CDR3 loop: CASSSAGGFDEQYF. DNA for the CDR3: TGTGCCAGCAGTTCGGCAGGGGGGTTCGACGAGCAGTACTTC.

This clone was observed a handful of times. The chain has TRBV28 and TRBJ1-1; 9 nucleotides match TRBD1. Germline CDR1 MDHEN, CDR2 SYDVKM. V shed 7 bases and J 6 bases; nucleotides not matched to a gene: 9. The length of the CDR3 is 14 residues. This CDR3 reads CASNIQGAPSEAFF. The CDR3 DNA sequence: TGTGCCAGCAATATACAGGGGGCTCCTTCTGAAGCTTTCTTT.

The chain joins TRBV7-9 to TRBJ2-7; 11 nucleotides match TRBD1. Per the germline V gene, CDR1 is SEHNR and CDR2 is FQNEAQ (reference sequence). This CDR3 is 18 amino acids long. V lost 4 bases to trimming and J lost 6 bases; unmatched junction nucleotides: 17. Here the CDR3 DNA reads TGTGCCAGCAGCTCCTCCATTTTAGGACAGGGGGCGTCTTCCGAGCAGTACTTC. Its protein is CASSSSILGQGASSEQYF.

The chain combines TRBV4-2 with TRBJ2-3; TRBD2 matches 12 bases. The CDR3 runs 18 residues. Germline V gives CDR1 LGHNA, CDR2 YNFKEQ. V shed 4 bases and J 6 bases; nucleotides not matched to a gene: 14. DNA for the CDR3: TGTGCCAGCAGCCCCGCACGTTCTAGCGGGGGGGCAGGGGATACGCAGTATTTT. Protein sequence: CASSPARSSGGAGDTQYF.